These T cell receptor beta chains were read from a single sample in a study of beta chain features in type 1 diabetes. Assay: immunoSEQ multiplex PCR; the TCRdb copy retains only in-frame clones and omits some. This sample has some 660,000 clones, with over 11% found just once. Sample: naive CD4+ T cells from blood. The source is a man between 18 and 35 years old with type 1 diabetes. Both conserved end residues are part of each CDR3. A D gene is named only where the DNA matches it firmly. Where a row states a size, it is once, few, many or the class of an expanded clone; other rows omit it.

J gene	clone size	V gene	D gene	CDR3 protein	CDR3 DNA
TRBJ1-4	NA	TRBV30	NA	CAWGGTENEKLFF	TGTGCCTGGGGAGGGACGGAGAATGAAAAACTGTTTTTT
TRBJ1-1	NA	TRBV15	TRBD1	CASGTVFRTEAFF	TGTGCATCCGGGACAGTGTTTCGAACTGAAGCTTTCTTT
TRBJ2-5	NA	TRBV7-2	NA	CASSSPSTPKTQYF	TGTGCCAGCAGCTCCCCTAGCACCCCAAAGACCCAGTACTTC
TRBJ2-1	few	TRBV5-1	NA	CASSLTGKVEQFF	TGCGCCAGCAGCTTAACGGGGAAGGTTGAGCAGTTCTTC
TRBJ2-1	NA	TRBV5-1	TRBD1	CASSPGQVVDEQFF	TGCGCCAGCAGCCCGGGACAGGTGGTCGATGAGCAGTTCTTC
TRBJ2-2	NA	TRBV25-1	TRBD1	CASSDISRGRRTGELFF	TGTGCCAGCAGTGATATCAGCAGGGGGCGCCGTACCGGGGAGCTGTTTTTT
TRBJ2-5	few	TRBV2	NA	CASSEGNQETQYF	TGTGCCAGCAGTGAAGGTAACCAAGAGACCCAGTACTTC
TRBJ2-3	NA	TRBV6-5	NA	CASSYSRFSSTDTQYF	TGTGCCAGCAGTTACTCACGGTTTTCTAGCACAGATACGCAGTATTTT
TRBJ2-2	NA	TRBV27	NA	CASGLMSSTGELFF	TGTGCCAGCGGATTGATGAGCTCCACCGGGGAGCTGTTTTTT
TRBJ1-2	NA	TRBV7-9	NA	CASSLLGGYTF	TGTGCCAGCAGCTTACTGGGTGGCTACACCTTC
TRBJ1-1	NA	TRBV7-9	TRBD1	CASSPLRDRMNTEAFF	TGTGCCAGCAGCCCGCTAAGGGACAGGATGAACACTGAAGCTTTCTTT
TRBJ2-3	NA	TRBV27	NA	CASSFVFRTDTQYF	TGTGCCAGCAGTTTCGTGTTTCGCACAGATACGCAGTATTTT
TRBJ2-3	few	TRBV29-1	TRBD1	CSVTPGQSTDTQYF	TGCAGCGTTACACCGGGACAGAGCACAGATACGCAGTATTTT